One sample yielded the 28 T cell receptor beta chains listed below, sequenced in a study of shared clonotypes between healthy human individuals. The data were produced by immunoSEQ multiplex PCR, yet TCRdb's version contains in-frame clones alone and is incomplete. The sample includes 600,000 to 750,000 clones, 90% of them seen just once. Sequences were obtained from memory CD8+ T cells from PBMCs. Regarding subset: CD45RO+ cells pooled with CCR7-negative TemRA cells. The receptors shown here come from a young man in good health. Some clones in this sample may be carry-over from other donors' samples.

The chain joins TRBV11-2 to TRBJ2-7, with D possibly being TRBD1 (6 bases). Trimming removed 4 bases at V and 3 bases at J, with 10 bases between. The CDR3 length is 13 residues. Germline V gives CDR1 SGHAT, CDR2 FQNNGV. CDR3 nucleotides: TGTGCCAGCAGCTGGTTGACAGGCTACGAGCAGTACTTC. Translated: CASSWLTGYEQYF.

This clone was observed a single time. The chain combines TRBV19 with TRBJ1-2; TRBD1 is a possible D gene (6 bases). The CDR3 length is 13 residues. Trimming shortened V by 7 bases and J by 6 bases, and 15 bases separated the two germline ends. In germline, CDR1 is LNHDA, CDR2 SQIVND (reference sequence). The CDR3 spells CASTPGQSHGYTF. The CDR3 DNA reads TGTGCCAGTACACCGGGACAATCGCATGGCTACACCTTC.

The CDR3 reads CASSLLVGLEGVSSYNEQFF. In nucleotides, the CDR3 is TGTGCCAGCAGTTTATTAGTCGGACTAGAGGGGGTAAGCTCCTACAATGAGCAGTTCTTC. J is TRBJ2-1 and V is TRBV28; maybe TRBD2 (7 bases). The CDR3 has 20 amino acids. From germline, CDR1 is MDHEN and CDR2 SYDVKM. The V end was cut by 1 base, the J end by 0 bases, with 22 bases between.

The chain combines TRBV2 with TRBJ2-7, with TRBD1 matching 7 bases. Germline CDR1 reads SNHLY; CDR2 reads FYNNEI. V was pared by 5 bases and J by 3 bases, with 7 bases of the junction left unmatched. The CDR3 has 14 amino acids. CDR3 amino acids: CASSHRDSNYEQYF. The CDR3 DNA reads as TGTGCCAGCAGTCACCGGGACAGCAACTACGAGCAGTACTTC.

The chain employs TRBV29-1 and TRBJ1-2, with a weak D call TRBD1 (5 bases). Germline CDR1 reads SQVTM; CDR2 reads ANQGSEA. The length of the CDR3 is 13 residues. V gave up 2 bases and J gave up 4 bases, with 11 bases separating them. CDR3 amino acids: CSVEPGAAYGYTF. The CDR3 nucleotides read TGCAGCGTTGAACCCGGGGCGGCCTATGGCTACACCTTC. The variable domain in full, with the rest retrieved from reference TRBV29-1 and TRBJ1-2, is SAVISQKPSRDICQRGTSLTIQCQVDSQVTMMFWYRQQPGQSLTLIATANQGSEATYESGFVIDKFPISRPNLTFSTLTVSNMSPEDSSIYLCSVEPGAAYGYTFGSGTRLTVV.

The chain is built from TRBV30 and TRBJ1-2, with D unresolved. V was trimmed by 1 base and J by 0 bases, leaving 9 bases between them. The CDR3 is 14 amino acids. Germline CDR1 and CDR2: GTSNPN and SVGIG (reference sequence). The CDR3 DNA is TGTGCCTGGAGTGCGTTCACTGCTAACTATGGCTACACCTTC. It is translated as CAWSAFTANYGYTF.

The chain uses TRBV11-2 and TRBJ2-7; D is uncertain. The germline V gene encodes CDR1 SGHAT and CDR2 FQNNGV. The CDR3 is made up of 15 amino acids. V was clipped by 8 bases and J by 0 bases, with 17 bases between them. CDR3 protein: CASRPPGPLSYEQYF. As DNA, the CDR3 is TGTGCCAGCCGCCCCCCCGGACCGCTCTCCTACGAGCAGTACTTC.

The chain combines TRBV7-9 with TRBJ2-2; 10 bases agree with TRBD2. Germline CDR1 SEHNR, CDR2 FQNEAQ (reference sequence). This CDR3 contains 16 residues. Germline trimming cut 9 bases from V and 3 bases from J; bases unmatched to any gene: 10. The CDR3 spells CARSVLAGDDTGELFF. The CDR3 DNA is TGTGCCAGGTCTGTGCTAGCGGGAGACGACACCGGGGAGCTGTTTTTT.

The genes are TRBV7-2 and TRBJ2-7; TRBD2 aligns across 10 bases. Trimming cost V 7 bases and J 2 bases; bases outside gene matches: 14. Germline CDR1 is SGHTA and CDR2 is FQGNSA. The CDR3 length is 17 residues. The CDR3 bases are TGTGCCAGCACCCTCGAGGCTAGCGGGAGAGGGGCCTACGAGCAGTACTTC. As protein: CASTLEASGRGAYEQYF.

The rearrangement links TRBV27 to TRBJ1-5; perhaps TRBD1 as D (6 bases). The CDR3 runs 13 residues. Germline assignment: CDR1 MNHEY and CDR2 SMNVEV (reference sequence). Trimming pared 8 bases from V and 7 bases from J, leaving 15 bases between. The chain's CDR3 is CASRPRGGQPQHF. DNA for the CDR3: TGTGCCAGCCGACCCAGGGGTGGACAGCCCCAGCATTTT.

In nucleotides, the CDR3 is TGTGCCAGCAGCCCCCGGGACAGGCGGTCAAACAATGAGCAGTTCTTC. It codes for CASSPRDRRSNNEQFF. The chain carries TRBV7-9 and TRBJ2-1, with 8 nucleotides matching TRBD1. V was clipped by 5 bases and J by 5 bases; unmatched bases: 11. CDR1 is SEHNR and CDR2 is FQNEAQ in the germline V gene (reference sequence). The CDR3 totals 16 residues. Drawing the rest from reference TRBV7-9 and TRBJ2-1, the complete variable domain is DTGVSQNPRHKITKRGQNVTFRCDPISEHNRLYWYRQTLGQGPEFLTYFQNEAQLEKSRLLSDRFSAERPKGSFSTLEIQRTEQGDSAMYLCASSPRDRRSNNEQFFGPGTRLTVL.

The chain has TRBV27 and TRBJ2-1; 8 bases map to TRBD1. Trimming cost V 5 bases and J 4 bases; bases outside gene matches: 7. The CDR3 sequence is 15 residues long. CDR1 and CDR2 (germline): MNHEY, SMNVEV (reference sequence). CDR3 residues: CASSLPRTGYNEQFF. The CDR3 DNA follows: TGTGCCAGCAGTCTTCCAAGGACAGGGTACAATGAGCAGTTCTTC.

The chain couples TRBV27 to TRBJ2-7; TRBD1 aligns across 8 bases. After removal of 5 bases from V and 2 bases from J, the junction contained 8 bases not matched to a gene. Germline V CDR1 and CDR2: MNHEY, SMNVEV (reference sequence). CDR3 size: 15 residues. The CDR3 DNA reads as TGTGCCAGCAGTCCAAGACAGGGGCCAACCTACGAGCAGTACTTC. Translating gives CASSPRQGPTYEQYF.

The V and J genes are TRBV7-6 and TRBJ1-3; D gene unclear. The ends were cut back, 5 bases at V and 4 bases at J, with 6 bases in the middle. The CDR3 spans 12 residues. Germline CDR1 reads SGHVS; CDR2 reads FNYEAQ. This chain's CDR3 is CASSNRGNTIYF. CDR3 nucleotide sequence: TGTGCCAGCAGCAACCGGGGAAACACCATATATTTT.

The chain uses TRBV27 and TRBJ2-2, with a weak D call TRBD2 (6 bases). The CDR3 has 12 residues. V lost 4 bases and J lost 6, with 6 bases in between. Germline V gene data show CDR1 as MNHEY and CDR2 as SMNVEV (reference sequence). The DNA for the CDR3 is TGTGCCAGCAGTTGGGAGGCCGGGGAGCTGTTTTTT. Encoded protein: CASSWEAGELFF.

J is TRBJ1-2 and V is TRBV11-2; D is ambiguous. The CDR3 sequence is 14 residues long. Trimming shortened V by 1 base and J by 4 bases, and 10 bases separated the two germline ends. CDR1 SGHAT and CDR2 FQNNGV come from the germline V gene. This CDR3 reads CASSLGGFFYGYTF. The CDR3, as DNA: TGTGCCAGCAGCTTAGGAGGTTTTTTCTATGGCTACACCTTC.

This chain connects TRBV7-6 to TRBJ2-7; a possible D gene is TRBD1 (5 bases). The V end lost 0 bases, the J end lost 2 bases, and 11 bases lay between the germline ends. Per the germline V gene, CDR1 is SGHVS and CDR2 is FNYEAQ. This CDR3 has 15 residues. The CDR3 loop reads CASSLAAGPPYEQYF. DNA for the CDR3: TGTGCCAGCAGCTTAGCAGCAGGGCCTCCCTACGAGCAGTACTTC.

As to this clone: In the same sample, other DNA sequences code for this CDR3. V gene TRBV11-2 combines with J gene TRBJ2-1; D unclear. Between the trimmed V and J ends, which lost 3 bases and 7 bases, there was a span of 4 bases. This CDR3 is 11 amino acids long. Germline-derived CDR1 and CDR2 are SGHAT and FQNNGV. CDR3 amino acids: CASSLINEQFF. The CDR3 coding sequence is TGTGCCAGCAGCTTGATAAATGAGCAGTTCTTC.

The chain is built from TRBV7-8 and TRBJ2-1, with 14 bases aligning to TRBD2. Germline-derived CDR1 and CDR2 are SGHVS and FQNEAQ. The CDR3 length is 18 residues. Losses at the gene ends were 1 base for V and 2 bases for J; bases not matched to a gene: 4. CDR3 region: CASSLDRLAGGPYNEQFF. Written as DNA, the CDR3 is TGTGCCAGCAGCTTAGATCGACTAGCGGGAGGGCCCTACAATGAGCAGTTCTTC.

The chain joins TRBV7-9 to TRBJ2-3, with TRBD2 matching over 7 bases. Germline lookup yields CDR1 SEHNR and CDR2 FQNEAQ (reference sequence). Trimming took 6 bases from V and 1 from J; bases not matched to a gene: 13. The CDR3 loop spans 17 amino acids. CDR3 in amino acids: CASRTTSGRVGTDTQYF. DNA for the CDR3: TGTGCCAGCAGAACAACGTCGGGGAGGGTTGGCACAGATACGCAGTATTTT.

V and J are TRBV11-2 and TRBJ2-7; unclear D gene. This CDR3 has 15 residues. The germline CDR1 and CDR2 sequences are SGHAT and FQNNGV. Trimming removed 5 bases from V and 1 base from J, with 15 bases in between. In nucleotides, the CDR3 is TGTGCCAGCAGCAGAGGTGGCGGCAGGTCCTACGAGCAGTACTTC. Encoded protein: CASSRGGGRSYEQYF. Complete variable domain (other parts from reference TRBV11-2 and TRBJ2-7): EAGVAQSPRYKIIEKRQSVAFWCNPISGHATLYWYQQILGQGPKLLIQFQNNGVVDDSQLPKDRFSAERLKGVDSTLKIQPAKLEDSAVYLCASSRGGGRSYEQYFGPGTRLTVT.

The CDR3 reads CASSSRSLQGGVSTDTQYF. The CDR3 DNA reads as TGTGCCAGCAGCTCGCGTTCTTTACAGGGGGGAGTTAGCACAGATACGCAGTATTTT. V usage is TRBV7-6 and J usage is TRBJ2-3; TRBD1 agrees at 8 bases. The CDR3 loop spans 19 amino acids. CDR1 SGHVS and CDR2 FNYEAQ come from the germline V gene. The V gene end was trimmed by 4 bases and the J gene end by 0 bases; junction bases not matched to a gene: 15.

The sample holds one count of this clone. The chain combines TRBV7-2 with TRBJ1-2, with TRBD1 as a possible D gene (6 bases). This CDR3 contains 15 residues. The germline V gene encodes CDR1 SGHTA and CDR2 FQGNSA. V lost 6 bases and J lost 3, with 17 bases in between. CDR3 sequence: CASSSPGGAYYGYTF. For the CDR3, the DNA is TGTGCCAGCAGTTCACCGGGGGGGGCTTACTATGGCTACACCTTC.

The rearrangement links TRBV7-9 to TRBJ2-1; 9 bases line up with TRBD2. J gave up 6 bases and V 2 bases, and 17 bases lay outside the gene matches. The CDR3 is 19 amino acids. From germline, CDR1 is SEHNR and CDR2 FQNEAQ (reference sequence). CDR3 sequence: CASSLPAPDSGSGRNEQFF. The CDR3 region has the DNA TGTGCCAGCAGCTTACCAGCGCCCGATAGCGGGAGTGGCCGCAATGAGCAGTTCTTC. Drawing the rest from reference TRBV7-9 and TRBJ2-1, the complete variable domain is DTGVSQNPRHKITKRGQNVTFRCDPISEHNRLYWYRQTLGQGPEFLTYFQNEAQLEKSRLLSDRFSAERPKGSFSTLEIQRTEQGDSAMYLCASSLPAPDSGSGRNEQFFGPGTRLTVL.

On this clone itself: Within the sample, other DNA sequences also encode this same CDR3. The gene calls are TRBV9 and TRBJ2-3, with a possible D match to TRBD2 (5 bases). This CDR3 is 15 amino acids long. V lost 0 bases and J lost 0, with 8 bases in between. Per the germline V gene, CDR1 is SGDLS and CDR2 is YYNGEE. The CDR3 DNA sequence: TGTGCCAGCAGCGTAGCAGGCGGGAGCACAGATACGCAGTATTTT. Encoded protein: CASSVAGGSTDTQYF.

This clone was recorded many times. The chain combines TRBV5-1 with TRBJ2-1; 8 bases fit TRBD2. Trimming removed 1 base from V and 8 bases from J; junction bases left unmatched: 11. This CDR3 has 16 residues. The germline gives CDR1 SGHRS, CDR2 YFSETQ. For the CDR3, the DNA is TGCGCCAGCAGCTTGTCCGGGAGGGCCGTCGTAGATGAGCAGTTCTTC. It is translated as CASSLSGRAVVDEQFF.

The chain employs TRBV5-6 and TRBJ2-7; D ambiguous. Trimming pared 0 bases from V and 6 bases from J, leaving 16 bases between. The CDR3 has 15 residues. The germline V gene encodes CDR1 SGHDT and CDR2 YYEEEE. The CDR3 reads CASSLAVNLRREQYF. CDR3 nucleotides: TGTGCCAGCAGCTTGGCAGTGAACCTTAGGCGCGAGCAGTACTTC.

V is TRBV14 and J is TRBJ2-7; D is uncertain. CDR3 size: 14 residues. Germline CDR1 is SGHDN and CDR2 is FVKESK. V dropped 0 bases and J dropped 1 base, with 7 bases sitting between them. The CDR3 reads CASSQEIGSYEQYF. The DNA of the CDR3 is TGTGCCAGCAGCCAAGAGATCGGGTCCTACGAGCAGTACTTC.